In its sample, the clone carrying this T cell receptor beta chain was seen a few times. Different KT2-to-PBMC ratios were created with a constant PBMC count. This record belongs to a study of quantifying T cell responses using KT2 cells. Across the whole study: cDNA was made from DNase-treated RNA using alpha and beta constant primers.

The cDNA 3' end received a ligated oligonucleotide with a UMI. First-round PCR used about 4 cycles and beta primers RC1.1 and RC1.2 covering TRBC1 and TRBC2. Via MiXCR, TCRdb re-called the UMI-ligation and nested PCR reads, giving one row per CDR3 protein. The sample has approximately 54,000 distinct CDR3 sequences; around 10% are singletons. Germline loops: CDR1 DFQATT, CDR2 SNEGSKA (reference sequence). V was trimmed by 2 bases and J by 8 bases, leaving 9 bases between them. The CDR3 consists of 11 residues. The sequence derives from a human donor. The sequencing sample was made of PBMCs spiked with cells of the T cell clone KT2. The genes are TRBV20-1 and TRBJ1-2; the D gene is possibly TRBD1 (5 bases). CDR3 sequence reads: CSARRGVGYTF. The CDR3 nucleotides read TGCAGTGCTAGAAGGGGAGTAGGCTACACCTTC.